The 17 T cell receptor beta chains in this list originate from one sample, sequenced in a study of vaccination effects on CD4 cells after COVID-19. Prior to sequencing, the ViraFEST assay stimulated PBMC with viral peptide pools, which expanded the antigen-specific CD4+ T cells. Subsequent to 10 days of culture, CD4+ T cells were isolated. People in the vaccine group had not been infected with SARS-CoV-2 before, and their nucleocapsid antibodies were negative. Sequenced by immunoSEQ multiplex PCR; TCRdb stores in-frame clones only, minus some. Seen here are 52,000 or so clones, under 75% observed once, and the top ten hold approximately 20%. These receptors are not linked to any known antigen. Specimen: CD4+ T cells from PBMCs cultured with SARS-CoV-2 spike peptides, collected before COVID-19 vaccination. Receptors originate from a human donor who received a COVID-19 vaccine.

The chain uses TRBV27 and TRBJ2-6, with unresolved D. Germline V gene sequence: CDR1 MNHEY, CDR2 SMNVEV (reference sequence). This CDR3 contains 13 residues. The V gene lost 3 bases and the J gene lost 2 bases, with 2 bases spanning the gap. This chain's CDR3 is CASSFAGANVLTF. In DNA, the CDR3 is TGTGCCAGCAGTTTTGCTGGGGCCAACGTCCTGACTTTC. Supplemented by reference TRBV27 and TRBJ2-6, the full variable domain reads EAQVTQNPRYLITVTGKKLTVTCSQNMNHEYMSWYRQDPGLGLRQIYYSMNVEVTDKGDVPEGYKVSRKEKRNFPLILESPSPNQTSLYFCASSFAGANVLTFGAGSRLTVL.

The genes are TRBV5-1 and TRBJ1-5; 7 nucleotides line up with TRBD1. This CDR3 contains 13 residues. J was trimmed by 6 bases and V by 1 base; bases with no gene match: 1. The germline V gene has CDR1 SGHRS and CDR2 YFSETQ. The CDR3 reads CASSLQGGQPQHF. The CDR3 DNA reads TGCGCCAGCAGCTTGCAGGGGGGTCAGCCCCAGCATTTT. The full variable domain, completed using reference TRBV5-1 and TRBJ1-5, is KAGVTQTPRYLIKTRGQQVTLSCSPISGHRSVSWYQQTPGQGLQFLFEYFSETQRNKGNFPGRFSGRQFSNSRSEMNVSTLELGDSALYLCASSLQGGQPQHFGDGTRLSIL.

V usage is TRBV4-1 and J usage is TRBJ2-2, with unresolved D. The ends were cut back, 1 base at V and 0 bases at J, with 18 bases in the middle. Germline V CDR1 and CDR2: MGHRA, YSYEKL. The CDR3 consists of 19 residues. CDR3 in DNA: TGCGCCAGCAGCCAAGTAAGGATTGGTCCTGGGCCGAACACCGGGGAGCTGTTTTTT. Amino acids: CASSQVRIGPGPNTGELFF.

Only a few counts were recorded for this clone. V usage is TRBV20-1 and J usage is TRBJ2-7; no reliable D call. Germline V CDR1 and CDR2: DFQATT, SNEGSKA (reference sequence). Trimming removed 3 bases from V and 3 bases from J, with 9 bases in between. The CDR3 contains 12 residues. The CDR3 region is CSASQNSYEQYF. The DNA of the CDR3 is TGCAGTGCTAGTCAGAATAGCTACGAGCAGTACTTC.

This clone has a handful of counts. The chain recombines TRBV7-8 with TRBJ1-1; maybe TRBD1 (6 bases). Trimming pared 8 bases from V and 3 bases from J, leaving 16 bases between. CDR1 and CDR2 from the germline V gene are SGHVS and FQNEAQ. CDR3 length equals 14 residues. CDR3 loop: CASRGASGYTEAFF. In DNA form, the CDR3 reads TGTGCCAGCCGGGGGGCGAGTGGGTACACTGAAGCTTTCTTT.

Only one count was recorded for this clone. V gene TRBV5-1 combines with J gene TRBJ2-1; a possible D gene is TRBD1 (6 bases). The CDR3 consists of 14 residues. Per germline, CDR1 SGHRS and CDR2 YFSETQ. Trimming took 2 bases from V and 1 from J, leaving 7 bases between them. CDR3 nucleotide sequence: TGCGCCAGCAGCTTACAGGGTTCCTACAATGAGCAGTTCTTC. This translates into CASSLQGSYNEQFF. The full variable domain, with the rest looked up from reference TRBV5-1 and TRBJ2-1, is KAGVTQTPRYLIKTRGQQVTLSCSPISGHRSVSWYQQTPGQGLQFLFEYFSETQRNKGNFPGRFSGRQFSNSRSEMNVSTLELGDSALYLCASSLQGSYNEQFFGPGTRLTVL.

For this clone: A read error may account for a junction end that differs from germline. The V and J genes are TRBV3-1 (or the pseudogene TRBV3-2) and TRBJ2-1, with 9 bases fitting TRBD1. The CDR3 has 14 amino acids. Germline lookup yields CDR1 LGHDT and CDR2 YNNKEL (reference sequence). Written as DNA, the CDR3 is TGTGCCAGCAGCCAAGAGAACAGGGGGCTCAAGTCGGTCTTC. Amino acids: CASSQENRGLKSVF.

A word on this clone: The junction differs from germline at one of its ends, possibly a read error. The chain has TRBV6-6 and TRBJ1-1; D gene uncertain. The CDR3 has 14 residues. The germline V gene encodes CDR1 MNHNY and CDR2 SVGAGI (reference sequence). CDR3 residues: CTSSSTSENPEAFF. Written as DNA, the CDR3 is TGTACCAGCAGTTCGACAAGTGAAAACCCTGAAGCTTTCTTT.

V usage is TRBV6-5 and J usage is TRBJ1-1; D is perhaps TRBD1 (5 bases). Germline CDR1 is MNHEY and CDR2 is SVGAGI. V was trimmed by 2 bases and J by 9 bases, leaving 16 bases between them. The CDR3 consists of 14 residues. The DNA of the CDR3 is TGTGCCAGCAGTTACAGGGGCGCCGGTTTTCAAGCTTTCTTT. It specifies CASSYRGAGFQAFF.

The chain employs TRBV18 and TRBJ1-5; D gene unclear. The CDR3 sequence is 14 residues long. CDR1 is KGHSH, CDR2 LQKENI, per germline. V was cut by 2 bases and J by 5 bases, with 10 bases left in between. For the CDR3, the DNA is TGTGCCAGCTCACCAGGGTATAGGGATCAGCCCCAGCATTTT. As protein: CASSPGYRDQPQHF.

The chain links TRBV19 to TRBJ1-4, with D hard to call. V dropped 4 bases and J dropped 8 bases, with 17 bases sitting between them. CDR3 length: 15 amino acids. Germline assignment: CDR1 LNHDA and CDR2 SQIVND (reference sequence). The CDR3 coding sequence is TGTGCCAGTAGTACGCACTCCGGCGCGGGGGAAAAACTGTTTTTT. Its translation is CASSTHSGAGEKLFF.

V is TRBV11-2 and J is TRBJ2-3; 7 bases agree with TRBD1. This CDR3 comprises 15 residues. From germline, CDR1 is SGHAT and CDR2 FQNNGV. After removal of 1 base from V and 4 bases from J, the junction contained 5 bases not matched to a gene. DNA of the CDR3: TGTGCCAGCAGCTTAGGGGACAGAAGGCCAGATACGCAGTATTTT. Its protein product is CASSLGDRRPDTQYF. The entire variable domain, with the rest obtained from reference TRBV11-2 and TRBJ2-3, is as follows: EAGVAQSPRYKIIEKRQSVAFWCNPISGHATLYWYQQILGQGPKLLIQFQNNGVVDDSQLPKDRFSAERLKGVDSTLKIQPAKLEDSAVYLCASSLGDRRPDTQYFGPGTRLTVL.

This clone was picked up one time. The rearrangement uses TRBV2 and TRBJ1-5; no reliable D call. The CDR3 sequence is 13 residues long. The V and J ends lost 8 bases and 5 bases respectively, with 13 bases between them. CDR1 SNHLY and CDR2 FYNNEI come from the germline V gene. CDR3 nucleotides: TGTGCCAGCCGGACCGCTGGGGATCAGCCCCAGCATTTT. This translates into CASRTAGDQPQHF.

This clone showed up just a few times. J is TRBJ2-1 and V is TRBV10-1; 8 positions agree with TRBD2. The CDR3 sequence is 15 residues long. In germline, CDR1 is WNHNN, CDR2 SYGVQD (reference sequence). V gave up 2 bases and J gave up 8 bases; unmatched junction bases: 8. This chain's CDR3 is CASSEGTRGRYEQFF. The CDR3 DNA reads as TGCGCCAGCAGTGAGGGGACTAGAGGGAGGTATGAGCAGTTCTTC.

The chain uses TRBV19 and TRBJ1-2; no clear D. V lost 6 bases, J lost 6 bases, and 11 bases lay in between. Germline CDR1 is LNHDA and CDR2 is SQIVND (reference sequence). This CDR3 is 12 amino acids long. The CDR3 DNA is TGTGCCAGTAGGCGGAATGTGCATGGCTACACCTTC. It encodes CASRRNVHGYTF.

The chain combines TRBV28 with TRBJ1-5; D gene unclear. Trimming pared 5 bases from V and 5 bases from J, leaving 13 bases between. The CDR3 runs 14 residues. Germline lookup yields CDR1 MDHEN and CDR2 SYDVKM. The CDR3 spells CASSLATIDQPQHF. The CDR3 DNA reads TGTGCCAGCAGTCTCGCTACCATCGATCAGCCCCAGCATTTT.

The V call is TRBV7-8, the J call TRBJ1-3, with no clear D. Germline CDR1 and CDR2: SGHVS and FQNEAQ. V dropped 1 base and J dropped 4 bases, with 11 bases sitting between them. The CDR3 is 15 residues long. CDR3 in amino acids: CASSLGLGPGNTIYF. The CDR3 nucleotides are TGTGCCAGCAGCTTAGGTCTGGGTCCCGGAAACACCATATATTTT.